One sample yielded the 3 T cell receptor beta chains listed below, sequenced in a study of T cell responses to AZD1222 COVID-19 vaccine. Sequencing used immunoSEQ multiplex PCR; TCRdb keeps in-frame clones, though not all of them. The table has some 96,000 clones, about 88% seen once. This sample comprised peripheral blood, obtained 28 days after the second AZD1222 dose. The receptors originated from an adult who received the AZD1222 COVID-19 vaccine.

This clone came up once. The gene calls are TRBV19 and TRBJ2-7; D is possibly TRBD2 (6 bases). Germline V lookup: CDR1 LNHDA, CDR2 SQIVND (reference sequence). The CDR3 runs 13 residues. V was cut by 5 bases and J by 6 bases, with 14 bases left in between. The CDR3 DNA reads as TGTGCCAGTAGTGTTAGCGGCTACTCCGAGCAGTACTTC. It encodes CASSVSGYSEQYF.

The CDR3 reads CSASLGTPYNEQFF. CDR3 nucleotide sequence: TGCAGTGCTAGTCTAGGGACCCCCTACAATGAGCAGTTCTTC. The chain joins TRBV20-1 to TRBJ2-1, with D perhaps matching TRBD1 or TRBD2 (5 bases each). Per the germline V gene, CDR1 is DFQATT and CDR2 is SNEGSKA (reference sequence). Trimming cost V 3 bases and J 2 bases, with 11 bases left between them. This CDR3 has 14 amino acids.

The chain uses TRBV28 and TRBJ2-7; D possibly matches TRBD1 or TRBD2 (5 bases each). The ends were cut back, 6 bases at V and 2 bases at J, with 14 bases in the middle. The CDR3 spans 14 residues. Per germline, CDR1 MDHEN and CDR2 SYDVKM. The CDR3 region is CASSQRGIAYEQYF. The CDR3 coding sequence is TGTGCCAGCAGCCAGAGGGGTATTGCCTACGAGCAGTACTTC.